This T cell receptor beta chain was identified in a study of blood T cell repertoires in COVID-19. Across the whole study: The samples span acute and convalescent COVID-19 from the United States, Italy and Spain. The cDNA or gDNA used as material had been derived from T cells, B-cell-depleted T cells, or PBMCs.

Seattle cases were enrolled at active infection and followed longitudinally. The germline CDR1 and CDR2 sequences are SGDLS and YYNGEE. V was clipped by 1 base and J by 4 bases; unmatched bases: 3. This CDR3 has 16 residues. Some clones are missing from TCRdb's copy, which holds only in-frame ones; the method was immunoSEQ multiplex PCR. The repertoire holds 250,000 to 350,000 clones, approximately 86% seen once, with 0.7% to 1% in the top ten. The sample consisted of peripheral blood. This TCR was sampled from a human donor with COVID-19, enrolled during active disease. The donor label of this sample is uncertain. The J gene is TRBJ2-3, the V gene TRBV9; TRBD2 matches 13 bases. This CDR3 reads CASSVTSGRAADTQYF. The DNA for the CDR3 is TGTGCCAGCAGCGTAACTAGCGGGAGGGCGGCAGATACGCAGTATTTT. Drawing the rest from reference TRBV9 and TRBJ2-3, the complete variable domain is DSGVTQTPKHLITATGQRVTLRCSPRSGDLSVYWYQQSLDQGLQFLIQYYNGEERAKGNILERFSAQQFPDLHSELNLSSLELGDSALYFCASSVTSGRAADTQYFGPGTRLTVL.